This paragraph covers one T cell receptor (beta chain) sequence. Its antigen is still unknown. No base quality values were provided; no much bigger clone lies one nucleotide off. The identical CDR3 is also encoded by other nucleotide sequences in the sample. The CDR3 covers 13 residues, taking in both the cysteine and the phenylalanine. Only the CDR3 region is kept as DNA, spanning 39 bases read in frame from base 1. The germline V gene gives CDR1 as SGHRS and CDR2 as YFSETQ. V and J lose 1 base and 3 bases, and a span of 7 bases separates them. The data were obtained in a study of blood T cell repertoires in COVID-19 (dated by TCRdb to the early 2020s). Background for the entire study: Samples from collaborators originated in the United States, Italy and Spain and spanned both the acute and convalescent phases of COVID-19. The material from the prospective study consisted of cDNA or gDNA derived from T cells, B-cell-depleted T cells, or PBMCs. The dataset comprised deeply sampled blood TCRbeta repertoires from subjects exposed to, actively infected with, or recovered from COVID-19. The samples were drawn from the first 160 participants of the ongoing ImmuneRACE study and from 1,254 subjects provided by 6 global collaborators. Where HLA class I and class II types were available, the types were taken from metadata supplied by the sample provider, not from assay-based typing. The repertoires were made available in a free public database intended to serve as a resource for research on the immune response to SARS-CoV-2. A de-identified subject ID, COVID-19 status, age in years and sex were almost always included in the sample metadata.

Samples from volunteer blood donors who had recovered from COVID-19 were contributed by a second Seattle source. Whole blood was collected in K2EDTA tubes by collaborating institutions according to the institutions' own protocols. For TCRbeta analysis, collaborator samples were shipped as frozen whole blood, as isolated PBMCs, or as DNA extracted from either sample type. The immunoSEQ Assay, a bias-controlled multiplex PCR, was used to amplify TCRbeta CDR3 regions from genomic DNA. Concerning the study's data processing: The number of nucleated cells in each sample was estimated by amplification of reference gene primers within the assay. Sequence reads were collapsed and filtered to measure the absolute abundance of every unique TCRbeta CDR3 rearrangement. For each sample, productive Simpson clonality was calculated as the square root of Simpson's diversity index over productive rearrangements. TCRdb took this table from immuneACCESS and kept in-frame rearrangements with V and J called. Such tables lack part of the clones; where checked against another copy, unresolved V genes explain under half of the gap, and the rest is unexplained. The V and J calls and the clone size are those of that table, but D and trimming were determined from the DNA. In all, the sample holds about 130,000 clones, and more than 75% of those were seen once. Approximately 10% of the sample rests with the top ten.

The study at large found these results: Clinical and demographic metadata were provided uncurated, with the amount varying by source and participant.

The receptor comes from a man between 60 and 75 years old who had recovered from COVID-19. Input material: peripheral blood. The chain uses TRBV5-1 and TRBJ1-1, with the D gene not clear enough to name. CDR3 sequence: CASSLKGDTEAFF. Read as DNA, the sequence is TGCGCCAGCAGCTTGAAGGGAGACACTGAAGCTTTCTTT.